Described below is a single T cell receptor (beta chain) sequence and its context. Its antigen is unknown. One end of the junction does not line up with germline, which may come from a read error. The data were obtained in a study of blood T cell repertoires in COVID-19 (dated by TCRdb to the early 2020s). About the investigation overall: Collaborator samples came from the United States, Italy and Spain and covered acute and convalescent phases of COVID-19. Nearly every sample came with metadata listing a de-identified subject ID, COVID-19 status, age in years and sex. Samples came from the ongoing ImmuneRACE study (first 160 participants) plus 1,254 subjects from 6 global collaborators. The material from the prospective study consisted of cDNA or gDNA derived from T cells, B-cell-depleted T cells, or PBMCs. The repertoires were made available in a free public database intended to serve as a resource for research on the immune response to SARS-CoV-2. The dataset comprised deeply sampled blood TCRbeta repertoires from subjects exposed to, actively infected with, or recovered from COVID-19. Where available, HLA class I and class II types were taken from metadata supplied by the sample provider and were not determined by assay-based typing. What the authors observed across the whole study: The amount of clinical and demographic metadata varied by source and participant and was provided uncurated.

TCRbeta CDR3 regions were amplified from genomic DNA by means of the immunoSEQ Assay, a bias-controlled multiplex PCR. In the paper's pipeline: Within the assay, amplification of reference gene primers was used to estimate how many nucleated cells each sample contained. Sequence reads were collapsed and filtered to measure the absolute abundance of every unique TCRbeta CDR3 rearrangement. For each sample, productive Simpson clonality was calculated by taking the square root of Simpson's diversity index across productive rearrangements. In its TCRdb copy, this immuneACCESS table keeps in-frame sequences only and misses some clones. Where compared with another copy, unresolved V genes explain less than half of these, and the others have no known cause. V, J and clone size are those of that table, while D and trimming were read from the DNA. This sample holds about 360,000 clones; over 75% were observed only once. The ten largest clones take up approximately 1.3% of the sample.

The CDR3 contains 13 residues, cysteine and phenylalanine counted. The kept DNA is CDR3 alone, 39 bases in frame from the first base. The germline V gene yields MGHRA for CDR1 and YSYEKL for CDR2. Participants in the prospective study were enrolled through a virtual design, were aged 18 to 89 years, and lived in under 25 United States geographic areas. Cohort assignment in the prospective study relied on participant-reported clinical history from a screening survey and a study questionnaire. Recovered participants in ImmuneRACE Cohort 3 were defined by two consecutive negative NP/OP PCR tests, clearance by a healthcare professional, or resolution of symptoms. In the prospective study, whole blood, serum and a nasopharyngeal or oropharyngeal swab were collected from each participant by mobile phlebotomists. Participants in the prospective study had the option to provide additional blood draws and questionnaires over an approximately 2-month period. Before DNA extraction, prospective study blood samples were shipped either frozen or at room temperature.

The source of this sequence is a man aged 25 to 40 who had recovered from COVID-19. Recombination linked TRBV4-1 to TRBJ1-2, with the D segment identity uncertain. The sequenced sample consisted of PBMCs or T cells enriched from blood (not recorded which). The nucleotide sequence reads TGCGCCAGCAGCCAACTCCCCGGATCAGGTGCAAACTTC. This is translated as CASSQLPGSGANF.